This record concerns one T cell receptor beta chain sequence. Cohorts were based on clinical histories the participants reported. Deletions cut 11 bases from V and 3 bases from J, with 19 bases between. The CDR3 runs 15 residues. Germline CDR1 SEHNR, CDR2 FQNEAQ (reference sequence). The method was immunoSEQ multiplex PCR; TCRdb's version includes in-frame clones alone and lacks a portion of them. Of 220,000 or so clones in the sample, 90% were seen once. The record originates from a study of blood T cell repertoires in COVID-19. At the level of the study: Sites in the United States, Italy and Spain provided acute and convalescent COVID-19 samples. The analysed material was cDNA or gDNA that came from T cells, B-cell-depleted T cells, or PBMCs.

Sample: PBMCs or T cells enriched from blood (not recorded which). The V and J genes are TRBV7-9 and TRBJ2-2, with D perhaps matching TRBD2 (6 bases). This TCR derives from a man younger than 40 who had been exposed to COVID-19. CDR3 DNA sequence: TGTGCCCTCCGTCCGGGGGTCTCGTACACCGGGGAGCTGTTTTTT. It is translated as CALRPGVSYTGELFF.